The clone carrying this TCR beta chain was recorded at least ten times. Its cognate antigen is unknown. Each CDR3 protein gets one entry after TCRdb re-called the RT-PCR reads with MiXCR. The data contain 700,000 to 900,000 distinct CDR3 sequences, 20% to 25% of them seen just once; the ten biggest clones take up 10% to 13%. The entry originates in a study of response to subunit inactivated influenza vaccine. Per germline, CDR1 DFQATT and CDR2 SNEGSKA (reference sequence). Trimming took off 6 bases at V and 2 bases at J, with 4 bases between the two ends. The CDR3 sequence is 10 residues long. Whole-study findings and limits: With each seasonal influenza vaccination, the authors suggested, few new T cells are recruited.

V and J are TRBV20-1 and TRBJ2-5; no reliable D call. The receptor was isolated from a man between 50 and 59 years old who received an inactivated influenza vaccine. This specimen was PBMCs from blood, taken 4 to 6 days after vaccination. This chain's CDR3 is CSAIQETQYF. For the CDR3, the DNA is TGCAGTGCCATACAAGAGACCCAGTACTTC.